A selection of T cell receptor beta chains follows, all from one sample in a study of immune reconstitution after stem cell transplant in scleroderma. Each CDR3 protein gets one entry after TCRdb re-called the RT-PCR reads with MiXCR. The table shows about 2,000 distinct CDR3 sequences, with roughly 15% occurring only once. This material was collected before or after autologous hematopoietic stem cell transplantation (not recorded which). The source is a female donor with systemic sclerosis. Each CDR3 is given with its conserved first and last residue. The D gene is left open where the match is weak. Clone size, where shown, is once, few, many, or a class for clones that have expanded.

J gene: TRBJ2-7; D gene: -; V gene: TRBV6-6; clone size: medium-sized; CDR3 protein: CASSYPDYEQYF; CDR3 DNA: TGTGCCAGCAGTTACCCGGATTACGAGCAGTACTTC
J gene: TRBJ1-2; D gene: -; V gene: TRBV6-1; clone size: medium-sized; CDR3 protein: CATQTSANYGYTF; CDR3 DNA: TGTGCCACCCAGACGTCAGCAAACTATGGCTACACCTTC
J gene: TRBJ2-3; D gene: TRBD2; V gene: TRBV20-1; clone size: medium-sized; CDR3 protein: CSASDVAGGPGDTQYF; CDR3 DNA: TGCAGTGCTAGCGACGTAGCGGGGGGGCCAGGAGATACGCAGTATTTT
J gene: TRBJ2-5; D gene: TRBD2; V gene: TRBV7-2; clone size: medium-sized; CDR3 protein: CASSFGGTSDPSRYF; CDR3 DNA: TGTGCCAGCAGCTTCGGAGGGACTAGCGACCCGTCACGGTACTTC
J gene: TRBJ2-4; D gene: TRBD2; V gene: TRBV7-2; clone size: medium-sized; CDR3 protein: CASSSTGGMGKNIQYF; CDR3 DNA: TGTGCCAGCAGCTCCACGGGGGGGATGGGCAAAAACATTCAGTACTTC
J gene: TRBJ1-1; D gene: -; V gene: TRBV12-3/TRBV12-4; clone size: medium-sized; CDR3 protein: CASSLRTPVYAFF; CDR3 DNA: TGTGCCAGCAGTTTAAGGACCCCCGTTTACGCTTTCTTT
J gene: TRBJ1-1; D gene: -; V gene: TRBV15; clone size: -; CDR3 protein: CATSRVNSGGNTEAFF; CDR3 DNA: TGTGCCACCAGCAGAGTTAATTCGGGTGGGAACACTGAAGCTTTCTTT
J gene: TRBJ2-5; D gene: TRBD2; V gene: TRBV6-2/TRBV6-3; clone size: large; CDR3 protein: CASSYGIAGGPQYF; CDR3 DNA: TGTGCCAGCAGTTACGGGATAGCGGGGGGGCCCCAGTACTTC
J gene: TRBJ1-2; D gene: TRBD1; V gene: TRBV20-1; clone size: medium-sized; CDR3 protein: CSAEDRVNYGYTF; CDR3 DNA: TGCAGTGCCGAAGACAGGGTGAACTATGGCTACACCTTC
J gene: TRBJ1-5; D gene: -; V gene: TRBV6-5; clone size: medium-sized; CDR3 protein: CASSYGLGSNQPQHF; CDR3 DNA: TGTGCCAGCAGTTACGGGCTGGGGAGCAATCAGCCCCAGCATTTT
J gene: TRBJ2-2; D gene: -; V gene: TRBV12-3/TRBV12-4; clone size: medium-sized; CDR3 protein: CASSRRETGELFF; CDR3 DNA: TGTGCCAGCAGCCGGCGTGAAACCGGGGAGCTGTTTTTT
J gene: TRBJ2-1; D gene: TRBD2; V gene: TRBV7-8; clone size: few; CDR3 protein: CASSTGLAGGAYNEQFF; CDR3 DNA: TGTGCCAGCAGCACGGGACTAGCGGGGGGGGCCTACAATGAGCAGTTCTTC
J gene: TRBJ2-1; D gene: -; V gene: TRBV7-3; clone size: once; CDR3 protein: CASSESGLGYNEQFF; CDR3 DNA: TGTGCCAGCAGCGAAAGCGGTCTAGGGTACAATGAGCAGTTCTTC
J gene: TRBJ1-3; D gene: -; V gene: TRBV7-2; clone size: -; CDR3 protein: CASSLAGVVNTIYF; CDR3 DNA: TGTGCCAGCAGCTTAGCAGGGGTTGTAAACACCATATATTTT
J gene: TRBJ2-2; D gene: -; V gene: TRBV6-2/TRBV6-3; clone size: -; CDR3 protein: CASELAGANTGELFF; CDR3 DNA: TGTGCCAGCGAGCTAGCAGGGGCCAACACCGGGGAGCTGTTTTTT
J gene: TRBJ1-6; D gene: -; V gene: TRBV5-5; clone size: medium-sized; CDR3 protein: CASSLEGGPSPLHF; CDR3 DNA: TGTGCCAGCAGCTTGGAAGGGGGGCCATCGCCCCTCCACTTT
J gene: TRBJ1-3; D gene: TRBD1; V gene: TRBV27; clone size: medium-sized; CDR3 protein: CASSQRDRTYSGNTIYF; CDR3 DNA: TGTGCCAGCAGTCAACGGGACAGAACTTACTCTGGAAACACCATATATTTT
J gene: TRBJ1-1; D gene: TRBD1; V gene: TRBV20-1; clone size: medium-sized; CDR3 protein: CSARPGGAGTEAFF; CDR3 DNA: TGCAGTGCTAGGCCAGGGGGGGCTGGGACTGAAGCTTTCTTT
J gene: TRBJ2-3; D gene: TRBD2; V gene: TRBV7-2; clone size: few; CDR3 protein: CASSFSGGASDTQYF; CDR3 DNA: TGTGCCAGCAGCTTTAGCGGGGGGGCCTCAGATACGCAGTATTTT
J gene: TRBJ1-2; D gene: -; V gene: TRBV20-1; clone size: medium-sized; CDR3 protein: CSAPLGGLGNYGYTF; CDR3 DNA: TGCAGTGCGCCCCTGGGGGGTTTGGGCAACTATGGCTACACCTTC
J gene: TRBJ1-1; D gene: -; V gene: TRBV12-3/TRBV12-4; clone size: medium-sized; CDR3 protein: CASSLSGAWRVAFF; CDR3 DNA: TGTGCCAGCAGTTTATCCGGTGCCTGGAGGGTCGCTTTCTTT
J gene: TRBJ1-2; D gene: -; V gene: TRBV15; clone size: large; CDR3 protein: CATSRDLQRTTPYGYTF; CDR3 DNA: TGTGCCACCAGCAGAGATTTGCAGCGGACCACCCCCTATGGCTACACCTTC
J gene: TRBJ1-6; D gene: -; V gene: TRBV20-1; clone size: medium-sized; CDR3 protein: CSAEIYGGVNSPLHF; CDR3 DNA: TGCAGTGCCGAAATTTATGGGGGTGTCAATTCACCCCTCCACTTT
J gene: TRBJ2-1; D gene: -; V gene: TRBV20-1; clone size: few; CDR3 protein: CSAPRSWGVDEQFF; CDR3 DNA: TGCAGTGCTCCAAGAAGCTGGGGAGTCGATGAGCAGTTCTTC
J gene: TRBJ2-1; D gene: -; V gene: TRBV20-1; clone size: -; CDR3 protein: CSSATGTLADEQFF; CDR3 DNA: TGCAGCTCCGCCACCGGGACACTGGCCGATGAGCAGTTCTTC
J gene: TRBJ2-5; D gene: -; V gene: TRBV20-1; clone size: medium-sized; CDR3 protein: CSARDGRRPQETQYF; CDR3 DNA: TGCAGTGCTAGAGATGGGCGGAGGCCCCAAGAGACCCAGTACTTC
J gene: TRBJ1-2; D gene: -; V gene: TRBV29-1; clone size: medium-sized; CDR3 protein: CSVAQLQGSYTF; CDR3 DNA: TGCAGCGTTGCCCAACTACAGGGTAGCTACACCTTC
J gene: TRBJ2-1; D gene: TRBD2; V gene: TRBV11-3; clone size: medium-sized; CDR3 protein: CASSWGLAGLRAAYNEQFF; CDR3 DNA: TGTGCCAGCAGCTGGGGACTAGCGGGGTTACGAGCTGCCTACAATGAGCAGTTCTTC
J gene: TRBJ2-1; D gene: -; V gene: TRBV2; clone size: -; CDR3 protein: CASSEGVEQFF; CDR3 DNA: TGTGCCAGCAGTGAGGGGGTTGAGCAGTTCTTC
J gene: TRBJ1-2; D gene: -; V gene: TRBV5-5; clone size: large; CDR3 protein: CASSFLRDTLGYTF; CDR3 DNA: TGTGCCAGCAGCTTCCTTCGGGACACCTTGGGCTACACCTTC
J gene: TRBJ1-6; D gene: -; V gene: TRBV20-1; clone size: medium-sized; CDR3 protein: CSAARSPLHF; CDR3 DNA: TGCAGTGCTGCGCGTTCACCCCTCCACTTT
J gene: TRBJ1-5; D gene: TRBD1; V gene: TRBV20-1; clone size: medium-sized; CDR3 protein: CSALRTGEWQPQHF; CDR3 DNA: TGCAGTGCACTTCGGACAGGGGAGTGGCAGCCCCAGCATTTT
J gene: TRBJ2-3; D gene: -; V gene: TRBV6-1; clone size: large; CDR3 protein: CASSERGRRARSSTDTQYF; CDR3 DNA: TGTGCCAGCAGTGAACGGGGTCGTCGGGCTCGTTCTAGCACAGATACGCAGTATTTT
J gene: TRBJ2-7; D gene: TRBD2; V gene: TRBV15; clone size: -; CDR3 protein: CATSRATSGGHEQYF; CDR3 DNA: TGTGCCACCAGCAGGGCCACTAGCGGGGGACACGAGCAGTACTTC
J gene: TRBJ2-5; D gene: -; V gene: TRBV5-1; clone size: medium-sized; CDR3 protein: CASNEGNRETQYF; CDR3 DNA: TGCGCCAGCAACGAAGGCAACAGGGAGACCCAGTACTTC
J gene: TRBJ2-5; D gene: -; V gene: TRBV7-2; clone size: large; CDR3 protein: CASSPTRGQETQYF; CDR3 DNA: TGTGCCAGCAGCCCGACTCGGGGGCAAGAGACCCAGTACTTC
J gene: TRBJ2-1; D gene: -; V gene: TRBV5-8; clone size: -; CDR3 protein: CASRGAGEEQFF; CDR3 DNA: TGTGCCAGCAGGGGGGCAGGGGAGGAGCAGTTCTTC
J gene: TRBJ2-7; D gene: -; V gene: TRBV6-5; clone size: -; CDR3 protein: CASSYGGGVYEQYF; CDR3 DNA: TGTGCCAGCAGTTACGGGGGCGGGGTCTACGAGCAGTACTTC
J gene: TRBJ1-1; D gene: -; V gene: TRBV6-1; clone size: large; CDR3 protein: CASSEGGRTAFF; CDR3 DNA: TGTGCCAGCAGTGAAGGGGGGCGGACCGCTTTCTTT
J gene: TRBJ2-1; D gene: -; V gene: TRBV7-2; clone size: hyperexpanded; CDR3 protein: CASSLAGAVNEQFF; CDR3 DNA: TGTGCCAGCAGCTTAGCGGGGGCGGTCAATGAGCAGTTCTTC
J gene: TRBJ1-1; D gene: TRBD1; V gene: TRBV7-9; clone size: medium-sized; CDR3 protein: CASSLVDRDNTEAFF; CDR3 DNA: TGTGCCAGCAGCTTAGTGGACAGGGACAACACTGAAGCTTTCTTT
J gene: TRBJ2-3; D gene: -; V gene: TRBV14; clone size: medium-sized; CDR3 protein: CASSQGPIDTQYF; CDR3 DNA: TGTGCCAGCAGCCAGGGGCCCATAGATACGCAGTATTTT
J gene: TRBJ2-7; D gene: -; V gene: TRBV7-6; clone size: -; CDR3 protein: CASGLASGGSPSYEQYF; CDR3 DNA: TGTGCCAGCGGCTTAGCTAGTGGCGGAAGCCCCTCCTACGAGCAGTACTTC
J gene: TRBJ2-1; D gene: TRBD2; V gene: TRBV7-9; clone size: few; CDR3 protein: CASSSRGGSYNEQFF; CDR3 DNA: TGTGCCAGCAGCTCCCGGGGGGGTTCGTACAATGAGCAGTTCTTC
J gene: TRBJ2-3; D gene: -; V gene: TRBV19; clone size: -; CDR3 protein: CASSWPGVSSTDTQYF; CDR3 DNA: TGTGCCAGTAGCTGGCCGGGGGTCTCGAGCACAGATACGCAGTATTTT
J gene: TRBJ2-5; D gene: -; V gene: TRBV20-1; clone size: -; CDR3 protein: CSARKHATGRGKETQYF; CDR3 DNA: TGCAGTGCTAGGAAGCACGCGACGGGCAGGGGCAAAGAGACCCAGTACTTC
J gene: TRBJ1-2; D gene: TRBD1; V gene: TRBV5-1; clone size: medium-sized; CDR3 protein: CASSPGTEANGYTF; CDR3 DNA: TGCGCCAGCAGCCCGGGGACAGAGGCCAATGGCTACACCTTC
J gene: TRBJ1-5; D gene: -; V gene: TRBV5-1; clone size: -; CDR3 protein: CASSRRQPGAIQPQHF; CDR3 DNA: TGCGCCAGCAGCCGCAGACAGCCCGGGGCCATTCAGCCCCAGCATTTT